The text below deals with one TCR beta chain. The sample belongs to a study of OX40 agonist ivuxolimab in advanced cancers. Background on the study: A history of anti-PD-1, anti-PD-L1 or anti-CTLA-4 therapy was acceptable, and approximately 40% had some.

Only in-frame clones appear in the TCRdb table, and some are missing; sequencing was by immunoSEQ multiplex PCR. The sample lists under 80,000 clones, 70% to 90% seen once, with approximately 20% in the top ten. This CDR3 contains 13 residues. CDR1 and CDR2 (germline): SEHNR, FQNEAQ (reference sequence). The V end lost 4 bases, the J end lost 1 base, and 7 bases lay between the germline ends. Autoimmune disease history or systemic immunosuppression excluded patients. The V gene is TRBV7-9, the J gene TRBJ1-1; weak D call: TRBD1 (5 bases). The sequences come from CD4+ or CD8+ T cells sorted from blood, collected in a trial of the OX40 agonist ivuxolimab. This TCR derives from an adult with an advanced solid tumor such as melanoma, head and neck, liver or kidney cancer. CDR3 DNA: TGTGCCAGCAGCTCGACAGAGAACACTGAAGCTTTCTTT. Protein sequence: CASSSTENTEAFF.